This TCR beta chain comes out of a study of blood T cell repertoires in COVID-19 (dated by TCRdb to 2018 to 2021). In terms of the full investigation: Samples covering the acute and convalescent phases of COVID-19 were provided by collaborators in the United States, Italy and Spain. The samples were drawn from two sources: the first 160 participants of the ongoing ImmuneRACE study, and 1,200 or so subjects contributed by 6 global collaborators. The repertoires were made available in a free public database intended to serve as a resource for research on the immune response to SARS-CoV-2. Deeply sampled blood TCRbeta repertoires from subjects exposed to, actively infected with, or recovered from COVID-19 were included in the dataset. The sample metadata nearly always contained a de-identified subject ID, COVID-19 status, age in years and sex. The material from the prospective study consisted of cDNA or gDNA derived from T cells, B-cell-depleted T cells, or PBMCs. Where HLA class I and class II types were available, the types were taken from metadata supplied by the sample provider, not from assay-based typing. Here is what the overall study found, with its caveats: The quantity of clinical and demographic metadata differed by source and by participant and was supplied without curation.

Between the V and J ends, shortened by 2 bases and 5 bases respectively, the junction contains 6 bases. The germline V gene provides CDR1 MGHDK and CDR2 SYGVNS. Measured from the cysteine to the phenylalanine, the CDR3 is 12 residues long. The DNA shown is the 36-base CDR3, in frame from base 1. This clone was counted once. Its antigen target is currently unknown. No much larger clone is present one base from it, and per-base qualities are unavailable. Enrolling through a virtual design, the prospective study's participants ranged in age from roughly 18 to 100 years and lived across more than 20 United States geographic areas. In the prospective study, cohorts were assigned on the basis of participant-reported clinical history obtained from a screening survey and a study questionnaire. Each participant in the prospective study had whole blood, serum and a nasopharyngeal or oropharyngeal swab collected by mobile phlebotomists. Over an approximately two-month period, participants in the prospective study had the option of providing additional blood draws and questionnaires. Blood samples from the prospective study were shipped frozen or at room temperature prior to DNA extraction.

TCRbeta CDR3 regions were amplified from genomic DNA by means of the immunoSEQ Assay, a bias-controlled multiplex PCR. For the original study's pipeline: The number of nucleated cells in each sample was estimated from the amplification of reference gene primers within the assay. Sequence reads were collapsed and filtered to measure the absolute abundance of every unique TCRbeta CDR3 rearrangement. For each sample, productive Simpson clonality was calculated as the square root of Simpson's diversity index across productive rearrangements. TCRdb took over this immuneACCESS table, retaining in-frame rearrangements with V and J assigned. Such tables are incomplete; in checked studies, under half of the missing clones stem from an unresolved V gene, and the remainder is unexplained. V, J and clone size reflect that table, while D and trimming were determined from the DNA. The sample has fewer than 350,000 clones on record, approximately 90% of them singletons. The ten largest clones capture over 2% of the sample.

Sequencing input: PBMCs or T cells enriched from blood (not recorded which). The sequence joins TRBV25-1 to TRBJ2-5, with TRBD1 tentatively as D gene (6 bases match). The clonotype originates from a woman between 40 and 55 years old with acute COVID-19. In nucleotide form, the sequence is TGTGCCAGCAGTGAACAGGGGGAGACCCAGTACTTC. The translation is CASSEQGETQYF.